The source of this T cell receptor beta chain is a study of T cell changes during pregnancy in multiple sclerosis. This clone occurred once. Some clones are missing from TCRdb's copy, which holds only in-frame ones; the method was immunoSEQ multiplex PCR. The data contain about 45,000 clones, roughly 90% of them singletons. CDR3 length: 15 amino acids. Germline assignment: CDR1 SGHTA and CDR2 FQGTGA. V was trimmed by 2 bases and J by 5 bases, leaving 15 bases between them. The V gene is TRBV7-3, the J gene TRBJ2-5; D is possibly TRBD2 (6 bases). The sequence was collected from a female donor with multiple sclerosis, enrolled in a pregnancy study. Source: CD4+ T cells from peripheral blood mononuclear cells, taken before pregnancy. CDR3 in amino acids: CASSLGRLGPETQYF. The CDR3 coding sequence is TGTGCCAGCAGCTTAGGCCGACTAGGCCCCGAGACCCAGTACTTC.